This TCR beta chain was sequenced for a study of cytomegalovirus exposure and HLA in healthy donors. Details on this clone: Its specificity is not known.

Overall study findings and caveats: Reports described diagnosis of cytomegalovirus status by the classifier as highly specific and sensitive. Most sequenced TCRs were rare (though some public TCRs occurred in many donors).

Only in-frame clones appear in the TCRdb table, and some are missing; sequencing was by immunoSEQ multiplex PCR. The data show around 140,000 clones, roughly nine tenths seen once. The specimen sequenced was PBMCs. The receptor was derived from a woman younger than 30 in good health and CMV-seronegative.

CDR3 DNA: TGTGCCAGCAGCCCCCGGGACAGGGGAATGAACACCGGGGAGCTGTTTTTT. Translated: CASSPRDRGMNTGELFF. The chain joins TRBV11-3 to TRBJ2-2; 10 nucleotides line up with TRBD1. CDR3 length equals 17 residues. CDR1 is SGHNT, CDR2 YENEEA, per germline. V lost 5 bases and J lost 1; bases outside the gene matches: 7.